This T cell receptor beta chain emerged from a study of blood T cells in healthy people across ages. Germline CDR1 is MNHEY and CDR2 is SVGEGT. With V trimmed by 2 bases and J by 4 bases, 10 bases remained unmatched. This CDR3 contains 16 residues. Each individual donor underwent a draw of approximately 9.6 milliliters of peripheral blood. Sample-barcoded 5' priming and a J-beta primer mix drove a second PCR of about 7 to 12 cycles. A single record per CDR3 protein comes from TCRdb applying MiXCR to the 5' RACE reads. The sample holds 1.5 million to 2 million distinct CDR3 sequences, roughly a third seen once.

The sequence was collected from a young woman in good health. The sample taken for sequencing was blood. This rearrangement joins TRBV6-2 or TRBV6-3 to TRBJ1-1, with TRBD1 matching 7 bases. CDR3 sequence (DNA): TGTGCCAGCAGTTACCTACCGACAGGGATTGGCACTGAAGCTTTCTTT. As protein: CASSYLPTGIGTEAFF.